This T cell receptor (beta chain) was documented in a study of T cells in women clearing cervical HPV infection. Overall study context: Control women cleared a single incident HPV16 infection within 12 months. HLA type stays a possible confounder, typing being limited.

Using immunoSEQ multiplex PCR, the repertoire was profiled, and TCRdb retains in-frame clones only, with some absent. The sample totals under 45,000 clones. As regards this clone: The target antigen is unknown. The CDR3 end is not reached by the read, which stops 3 residues before it; the germline J gene fills it in.

The CDR3 has 17 amino acids. Germline V lookup: CDR1 DFQATT, CDR2 SNEGSKA (reference sequence). With V trimmed by 0 bases and J by 0 bases, 9 bases remained unmatched. Study-wide points: A classifier using richness and V gene abundances reached an AUC of nearly 0.85.

Sequencing input: blood buffy coat. The clonotype was recovered from a woman aged 18 to 75 with a cervical HPV16 infection that either progressed to CIN3+ or cleared (not recorded which). The gene calls are TRBV20-1 and TRBJ1-2; 8 nucleotides align to TRBD1. The CDR3 DNA, read in part, is TGCAGTGCTAGAGATAGGTACAGGGGGAGAACTAACTATGGC. This encodes CSARDRYRGRTNYG. The full CDR3 sequence reads CSARDRYRGRTNYGYTF.